Listed below are T cell receptor beta chains from one sample, sequenced in a study of T cell changes during pregnancy in multiple sclerosis. Sequencing used immunoSEQ multiplex PCR; TCRdb keeps in-frame clones, though not all of them. The sample lists about 42,000 clones, roughly 84% seen once, with approximately 0.64% in the top ten. The sample in question was CD4+ T cells from peripheral blood mononuclear cells, obtained before pregnancy. Receptors were obtained from a female donor with multiple sclerosis, enrolled in a pregnancy study. Both conserved end residues are part of each CDR3. Each record gives: J gene, D gene, V gene, clone size, CDR3 protein, CDR3 DNA. The D gene is left open where the match is weak. The listing skips clone size in some rows; elsewhere it reads once, few, many or a size class.

J gene: TRBJ2-7
D gene: TRBD1
V gene: TRBV30
clone size: NA
CDR3 protein: CAWGTGGAEQYF
CDR3 DNA: TGTGCCTGGGGGACAGGGGGCGCCGAGCAGTACTTC

J gene: TRBJ1-4
D gene: NA
V gene: TRBV5-5
clone size: NA
CDR3 protein: CASSSAKGDGEKLFF
CDR3 DNA: TGTGCCAGCAGTTCCGCCAAAGGGGATGGTGAAAAACTGTTTTTT

J gene: TRBJ1-1
D gene: NA
V gene: TRBV19
clone size: NA
CDR3 protein: CASSFRGTGTEAFF
CDR3 DNA: TGTGCCAGTAGTTTTCGGGGGACGGGCACTGAAGCTTTCTTT

J gene: TRBJ2-7
D gene: NA
V gene: TRBV27
clone size: NA
CDR3 protein: CASSLSYYRDTEQYF
CDR3 DNA: TGTGCCAGCAGTTTATCGTATTACCGGGACACCGAGCAGTACTTC

J gene: TRBJ1-2
D gene: TRBD1
V gene: TRBV18
clone size: NA
CDR3 protein: CASSPSGQGHYGYTF
CDR3 DNA: TGTGCCAGCTCACCGTCAGGACAGGGACACTATGGCTACACCTTC

J gene: TRBJ2-7
D gene: TRBD1
V gene: TRBV28
clone size: NA
CDR3 protein: CASSFSGTGLYEQYF
CDR3 DNA: TGTGCCAGCAGTTTCAGCGGGACAGGGCTGTACGAGCAGTACTTC

J gene: TRBJ1-6
D gene: TRBD1
V gene: TRBV30
clone size: NA
CDR3 protein: CALRQGNSPLHF
CDR3 DNA: TGTGCCTTAAGACAGGGTAATTCACCCCTCCACTTT

J gene: TRBJ2-2
D gene: TRBD1
V gene: TRBV18
clone size: NA
CDR3 protein: CASSPKFSLGNRGTGELFF
CDR3 DNA: TGTGCCAGCTCACCGAAGTTCAGTCTTGGGAACAGGGGAACCGGGGAGCTGTTTTTT

J gene: TRBJ1-1
D gene: NA
V gene: TRBV5-1
clone size: NA
CDR3 protein: CASSVLTGQLNTEAFF
CDR3 DNA: TGCGCCAGCAGCGTCCTGACAGGCCAGTTGAACACTGAAGCTTTCTTT

J gene: TRBJ2-2
D gene: NA
V gene: TRBV11-3
clone size: NA
CDR3 protein: CASSLNSGTGELFF
CDR3 DNA: TGTGCCAGCAGCTTAAACAGCGGGACCGGGGAGCTGTTTTTT

J gene: TRBJ2-7
D gene: NA
V gene: TRBV5-6
clone size: NA
CDR3 protein: CASSRLAGGTYEQYF
CDR3 DNA: TGTGCCAGCAGCCGCCTGGCAGGGGGGACCTACGAGCAGTACTTC

J gene: TRBJ1-1
D gene: NA
V gene: TRBV9
clone size: NA
CDR3 protein: CASSVDVGQNTEAFF
CDR3 DNA: TGTGCCAGCAGCGTAGATGTCGGACAGAACACTGAAGCTTTCTTT

J gene: TRBJ2-3
D gene: NA
V gene: TRBV5-1
clone size: NA
CDR3 protein: CASRNSGMRDTQYF
CDR3 DNA: TGCGCCAGCAGGAATTCAGGGATGCGAGATACGCAGTATTTT

J gene: TRBJ1-5
D gene: TRBD1
V gene: TRBV2
clone size: many
CDR3 protein: CASSEGGQGGEHF
CDR3 DNA: TGTGCCAGCAGTGAAGGGGGACAGGGGGGTGAGCATTTT

J gene: TRBJ2-1
D gene: NA
V gene: TRBV6-1
clone size: NA
CDR3 protein: CASSFDRNPQGEQFF
CDR3 DNA: TGTGCCAGCAGTTTCGACAGGAACCCACAAGGGGAGCAGTTCTTC

J gene: TRBJ2-7
D gene: TRBD2
V gene: TRBV7-3
clone size: NA
CDR3 protein: CASSPAGAGGDYEQYF
CDR3 DNA: TGTGCCAGCAGCCCCGCCGGGGCGGGGGGTGATTACGAGCAGTACTTC

J gene: TRBJ1-6
D gene: TRBD1
V gene: TRBV18
clone size: few
CDR3 protein: CASSPDRGPNSPLHF
CDR3 DNA: TGTGCCAGCTCACCGGACAGGGGACCAAATTCACCCCTCCACTTT

J gene: TRBJ2-1
D gene: NA
V gene: TRBV30
clone size: NA
CDR3 protein: CAWNSYTSGAEQFF
CDR3 DNA: TGTGCCTGGAACTCGTACACTTCGGGAGCGGAGCAGTTCTTC

J gene: TRBJ2-5
D gene: NA
V gene: TRBV28
clone size: NA
CDR3 protein: CASSLVSLETQYF
CDR3 DNA: TGTGCCAGCAGTTTAGTTAGTCTGGAGACCCAGTACTTC

J gene: TRBJ2-1
D gene: NA
V gene: TRBV7-9
clone size: NA
CDR3 protein: CASSIRPDSGLQFF
CDR3 DNA: TGTGCCAGCAGCATACGACCGGATTCAGGGCTGCAGTTCTTC

J gene: TRBJ2-4
D gene: NA
V gene: TRBV19
clone size: NA
CDR3 protein: CASSIRVGILAKNIQYF
CDR3 DNA: TGTGCCAGTAGTATACGGGTTGGAATTCTAGCCAAAAACATTCAGTACTTC

J gene: TRBJ2-1
D gene: NA
V gene: TRBV5-1
clone size: few
CDR3 protein: CASSYAGISGVYNEQFF
CDR3 DNA: TGCGCCAGCAGCTATGCCGGGATATCTGGGGTATACAATGAGCAGTTCTTC

J gene: TRBJ1-4
D gene: TRBD1
V gene: TRBV19
clone size: NA
CDR3 protein: CASKTGGLEKLFF
CDR3 DNA: TGTGCCAGTAAAACAGGGGGCTTGGAAAAACTGTTTTTT

J gene: TRBJ2-2
D gene: NA
V gene: TRBV18
clone size: few
CDR3 protein: CASSPPSGGNTGELFF
CDR3 DNA: TGTGCCAGCTCACCACCGAGTGGCGGAAATACCGGGGAGCTGTTTTTT

J gene: TRBJ1-5
D gene: TRBD1
V gene: TRBV19
clone size: NA
CDR3 protein: CASTGGLSNQPQHF
CDR3 DNA: TGTGCCAGTACAGGGGGCTTAAGCAATCAGCCCCAGCATTTT

J gene: TRBJ1-2
D gene: NA
V gene: TRBV11-2
clone size: once
CDR3 protein: CASSSWPGRGGYTF
CDR3 DNA: TGTGCCAGCAGCTCCTGGCCGGGGAGAGGTGGCTACACCTTC

J gene: TRBJ1-1
D gene: NA
V gene: TRBV5-1
clone size: medium-sized
CDR3 protein: CASSLAGGATEAFF
CDR3 DNA: TGCGCCAGCAGCTTGGCCGGAGGGGCCACTGAAGCTTTCTTT

J gene: TRBJ2-1
D gene: TRBD2
V gene: TRBV5-4
clone size: NA
CDR3 protein: CASSRYSGTTYNEQFF
CDR3 DNA: TGTGCCAGCAGCCGTTATAGCGGGACTACCTACAATGAGCAGTTCTTC

J gene: TRBJ1-1
D gene: NA
V gene: TRBV7-9
clone size: NA
CDR3 protein: CASSFLDTEAFF
CDR3 DNA: TGTGCCAGCAGCTTCCTAGACACTGAAGCTTTCTTT

J gene: TRBJ1-1
D gene: NA
V gene: TRBV30
clone size: NA
CDR3 protein: CAWSGGGAEAFF
CDR3 DNA: TGTGCCTGGTCTGGGGGGGGAGCTGAAGCTTTCTTT

J gene: TRBJ2-3
D gene: TRBD1
V gene: TRBV7-9
clone size: NA
CDR3 protein: CASSPRGPDTQYF
CDR3 DNA: TGTGCCAGCAGCCCAAGGGGGCCAGATACGCAGTATTTT

J gene: TRBJ1-1
D gene: NA
V gene: TRBV7-2
clone size: NA
CDR3 protein: CASSFSLLNTEAFF
CDR3 DNA: TGTGCCAGCAGCTTTTCTCTATTGAACACTGAAGCTTTCTTT

J gene: TRBJ1-2
D gene: NA
V gene: TRBV7-9
clone size: NA
CDR3 protein: CASSPFSGLGYGYTF
CDR3 DNA: TGTGCCAGCAGCCCGTTTAGTGGGCTTGGCTATGGCTACACCTTC

J gene: TRBJ2-7
D gene: TRBD1
V gene: TRBV27
clone size: NA
CDR3 protein: CASGVPTGGFHYEQYF
CDR3 DNA: TGTGCCAGCGGGGTCCCGACAGGGGGGTTCCACTACGAGCAGTACTTC

J gene: TRBJ1-1
D gene: TRBD1
V gene: TRBV7-9
clone size: NA
CDR3 protein: CASSRDRGGTNTEAFF
CDR3 DNA: TGTGCCAGCAGCCGGGACAGGGGTGGCACGAACACTGAAGCTTTCTTT

J gene: TRBJ1-2
D gene: NA
V gene: TRBV30
clone size: NA
CDR3 protein: CAWRGGGKDGYTF
CDR3 DNA: TGTGCCTGGAGAGGCGGGGGGAAAGATGGCTACACCTTC

J gene: TRBJ1-4
D gene: TRBD1
V gene: TRBV11-3
clone size: NA
CDR3 protein: CASSLEDVTGELCEKLFF
CDR3 DNA: TGTGCCAGCAGCTTAGAAGACGTTACAGGGGAGTTATGTGAAAAACTGTTTTTT

J gene: TRBJ1-2
D gene: NA
V gene: TRBV6-4
clone size: NA
CDR3 protein: CASRPPGVANYGYTF
CDR3 DNA: TGTGCCAGTCGGCCCCCAGGGGTTGCGAACTATGGCTACACCTTC

J gene: TRBJ1-6
D gene: TRBD1
V gene: TRBV9
clone size: NA
CDR3 protein: CASSADRGVRSPLHF
CDR3 DNA: TGTGCCAGCAGCGCCGACAGGGGCGTGCGTTCACCCCTCCACTTT

J gene: TRBJ1-1
D gene: TRBD1
V gene: TRBV11-2
clone size: NA
CDR3 protein: CASSLVLGQGAKNTEAFF
CDR3 DNA: TGTGCCAGCAGCTTAGTCTTGGGACAGGGGGCTAAGAACACTGAAGCTTTCTTT

J gene: TRBJ2-3
D gene: TRBD2
V gene: TRBV7-2
clone size: NA
CDR3 protein: CASSLRPAGGPITDTQYF
CDR3 DNA: TGTGCCAGCAGCTTAAGGCCCGCGGGGGGCCCGATCACAGATACGCAGTATTTT

J gene: TRBJ2-5
D gene: TRBD2
V gene: TRBV7-9
clone size: NA
CDR3 protein: CASSATSGQETQYF
CDR3 DNA: TGTGCCAGCAGCGCGACTAGCGGCCAAGAGACCCAGTACTTC